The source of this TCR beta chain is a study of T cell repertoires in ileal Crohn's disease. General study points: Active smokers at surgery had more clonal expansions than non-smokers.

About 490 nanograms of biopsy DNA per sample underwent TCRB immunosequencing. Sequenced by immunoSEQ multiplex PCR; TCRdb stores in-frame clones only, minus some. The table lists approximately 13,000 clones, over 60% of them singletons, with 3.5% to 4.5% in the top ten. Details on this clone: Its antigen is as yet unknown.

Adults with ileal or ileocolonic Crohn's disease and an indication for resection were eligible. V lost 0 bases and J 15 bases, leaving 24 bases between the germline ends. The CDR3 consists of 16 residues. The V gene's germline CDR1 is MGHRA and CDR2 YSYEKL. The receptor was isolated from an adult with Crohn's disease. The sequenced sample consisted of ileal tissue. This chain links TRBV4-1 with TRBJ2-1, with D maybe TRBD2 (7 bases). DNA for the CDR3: TGCGCCAGCAGCCAAGATCCTAGCTTGGGGGGGGGCAATCCGTTCTTC. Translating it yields CASSQDPSLGGGNPFF.